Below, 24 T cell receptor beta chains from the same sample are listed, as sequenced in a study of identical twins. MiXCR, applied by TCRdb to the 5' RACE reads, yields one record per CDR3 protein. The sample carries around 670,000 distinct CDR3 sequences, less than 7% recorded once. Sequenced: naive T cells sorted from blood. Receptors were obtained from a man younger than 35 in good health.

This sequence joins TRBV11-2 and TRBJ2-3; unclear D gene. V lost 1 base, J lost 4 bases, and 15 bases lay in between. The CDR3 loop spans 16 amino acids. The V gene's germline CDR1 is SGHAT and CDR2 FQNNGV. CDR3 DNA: TGTGCCAGCAGCTTAGTGAGACCTCCTAGGGCAGATACGCAGTATTTT. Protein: CASSLVRPPRADTQYF. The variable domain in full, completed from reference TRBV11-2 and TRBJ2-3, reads EAGVAQSPRYKIIEKRQSVAFWCNPISGHATLYWYQQILGQGPKLLIQFQNNGVVDDSQLPKDRFSAERLKGVDSTLKIQPAKLEDSAVYLCASSLVRPPRADTQYFGPGTRLTVL.

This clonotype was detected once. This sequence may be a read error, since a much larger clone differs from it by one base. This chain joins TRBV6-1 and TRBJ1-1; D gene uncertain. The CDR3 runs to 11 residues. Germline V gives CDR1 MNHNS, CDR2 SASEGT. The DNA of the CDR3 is TGTGCCAGCGCCGAATGGACTGAAGCTCTCTTT. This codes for CASAEWTEALF.

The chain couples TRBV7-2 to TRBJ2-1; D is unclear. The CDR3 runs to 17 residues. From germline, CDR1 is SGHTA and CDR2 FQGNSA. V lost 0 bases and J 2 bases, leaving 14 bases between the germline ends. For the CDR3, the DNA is TGTGCCAGCAGCTTAGCGTTTTTCGGCCAGGCCTACAATGAGCAGTTCTTC. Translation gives CASSLAFFGQAYNEQFF.

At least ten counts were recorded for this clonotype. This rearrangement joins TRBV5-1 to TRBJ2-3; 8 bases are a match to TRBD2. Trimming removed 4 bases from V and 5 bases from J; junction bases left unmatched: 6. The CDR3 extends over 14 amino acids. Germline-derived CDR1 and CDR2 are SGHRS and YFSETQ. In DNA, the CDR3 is TGCGCCAGCAGCCCGGGAGGGCGGATAGATACGCAGTATTTT. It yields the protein CASSPGGRIDTQYF. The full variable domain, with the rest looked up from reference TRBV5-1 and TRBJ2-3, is KAGVTQTPRYLIKTRGQQVTLSCSPISGHRSVSWYQQTPGQGLQFLFEYFSETQRNKGNFPGRFSGRQFSNSRSEMNVSTLELGDSALYLCASSPGGRIDTQYFGPGTRLTVL.

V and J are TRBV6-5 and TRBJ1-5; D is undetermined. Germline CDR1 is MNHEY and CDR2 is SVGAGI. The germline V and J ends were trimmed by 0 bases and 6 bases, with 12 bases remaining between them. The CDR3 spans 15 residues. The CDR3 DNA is TGTGCCAGCAGTTACTCGACAAGTCGGGGTCAGCCCCAGCATTTT. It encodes CASSYSTSRGQPQHF.

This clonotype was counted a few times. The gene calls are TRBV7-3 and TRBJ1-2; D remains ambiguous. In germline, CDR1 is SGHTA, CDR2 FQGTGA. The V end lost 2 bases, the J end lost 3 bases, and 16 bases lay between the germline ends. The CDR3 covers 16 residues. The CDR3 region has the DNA TGTGCCAGCAGCTTAGGAGGTCCGGAGGATGACTATGGCTACACCTTC. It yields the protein CASSLGGPEDDYGYTF.

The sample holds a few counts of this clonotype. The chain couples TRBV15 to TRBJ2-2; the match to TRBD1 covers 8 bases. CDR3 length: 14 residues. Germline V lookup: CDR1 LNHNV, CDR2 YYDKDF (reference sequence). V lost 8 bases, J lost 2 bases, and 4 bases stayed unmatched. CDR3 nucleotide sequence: TGTGCCACCTTGGACAGGGTTAACACCGGGGAGCTGTTTTTT. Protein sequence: CATLDRVNTGELFF.

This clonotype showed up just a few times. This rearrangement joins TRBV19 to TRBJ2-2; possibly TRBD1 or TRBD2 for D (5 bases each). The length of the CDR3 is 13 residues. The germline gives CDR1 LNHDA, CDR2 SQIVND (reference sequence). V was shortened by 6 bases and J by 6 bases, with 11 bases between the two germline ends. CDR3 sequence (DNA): TGTGCCAGTAGGGGAGCAGGGTCCGGGGAGCTGTTTTTT. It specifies CASRGAGSGELFF. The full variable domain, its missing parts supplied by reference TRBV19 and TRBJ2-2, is DGGITQSPKYLFRKEGQNVTLSCEQNLNHDAMYWYRQDPGQGLRLIYYSQIVNDFQKGDIAEGYSVSREKKESFPLTVTSAQKNPTAFYLCASRGAGSGELFFGEGSRLTVL.

DNA of the CDR3: TGTGCCAGCAGCTTTGGGCGGACTGTCACAGATACGCAGTATTTT. Translating gives CASSFGRTVTDTQYF. The V and J genes are TRBV7-7 and TRBJ2-3; D possibly corresponds to TRBD2 (5 bases). Trimming left V 3 bases short and J 2 bases short, with 12 bases between. The CDR3 extends over 15 amino acids. Germline V gene data show CDR1 as SSHAT and CDR2 as FNYEAQ (reference sequence).

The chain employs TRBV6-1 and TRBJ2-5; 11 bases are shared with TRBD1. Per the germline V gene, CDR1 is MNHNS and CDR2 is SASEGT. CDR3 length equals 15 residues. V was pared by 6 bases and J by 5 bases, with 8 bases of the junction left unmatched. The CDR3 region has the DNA TGTGCCAGCAGAGACCGGGACAGGGGGTACGAGACCCAGTACTTC. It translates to CASRDRDRGYETQYF.

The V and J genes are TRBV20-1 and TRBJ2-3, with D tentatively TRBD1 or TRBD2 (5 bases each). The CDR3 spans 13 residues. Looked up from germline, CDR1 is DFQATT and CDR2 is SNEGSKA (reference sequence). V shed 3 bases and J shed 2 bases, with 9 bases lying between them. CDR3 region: CSARGPDTDTQYF. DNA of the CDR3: TGCAGTGCTAGGGGACCAGACACAGATACGCAGTATTTT.

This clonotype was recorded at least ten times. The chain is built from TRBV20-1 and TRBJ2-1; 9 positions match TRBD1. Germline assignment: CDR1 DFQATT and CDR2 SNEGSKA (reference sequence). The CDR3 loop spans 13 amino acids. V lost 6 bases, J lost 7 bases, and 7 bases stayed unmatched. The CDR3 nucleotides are TGCAGTGCGGGGGGACAGGGAAAAAATGAGCAGTTCTTC. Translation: CSAGGQGKNEQFF.

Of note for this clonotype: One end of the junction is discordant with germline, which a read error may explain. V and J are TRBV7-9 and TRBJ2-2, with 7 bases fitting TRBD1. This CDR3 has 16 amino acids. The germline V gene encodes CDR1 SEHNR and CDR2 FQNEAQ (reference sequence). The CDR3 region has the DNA TGTGCCGGCAGCCCCGTAGGGACAGAGAACACCGGGGAGCTGTTTTTT. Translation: CAGSPVGTENTGELFF.

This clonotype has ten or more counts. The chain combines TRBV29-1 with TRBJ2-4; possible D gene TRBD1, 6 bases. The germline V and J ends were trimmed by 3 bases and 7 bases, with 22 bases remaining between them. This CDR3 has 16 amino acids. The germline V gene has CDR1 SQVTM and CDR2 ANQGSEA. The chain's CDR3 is CSVDKRPGTSGNIQYF. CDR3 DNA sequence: TGCAGCGTTGATAAACGTCCCGGGACATCCGGGAACATTCAGTACTTC.

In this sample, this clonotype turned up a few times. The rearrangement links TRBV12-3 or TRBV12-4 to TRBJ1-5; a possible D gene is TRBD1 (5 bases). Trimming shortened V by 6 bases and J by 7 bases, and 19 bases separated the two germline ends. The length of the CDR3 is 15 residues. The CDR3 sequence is CASSSDIREGQPQHF. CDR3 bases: TGTGCCAGCAGCTCCGATATCAGGGAAGGACAGCCCCAGCATTTT.

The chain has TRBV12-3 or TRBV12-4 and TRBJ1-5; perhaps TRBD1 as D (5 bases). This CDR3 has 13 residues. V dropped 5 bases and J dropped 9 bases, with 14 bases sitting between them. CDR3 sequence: CASSTAGPRPQHF. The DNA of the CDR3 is TGTGCCAGCAGTACTGCGGGACCGCGGCCCCAGCATTTT.

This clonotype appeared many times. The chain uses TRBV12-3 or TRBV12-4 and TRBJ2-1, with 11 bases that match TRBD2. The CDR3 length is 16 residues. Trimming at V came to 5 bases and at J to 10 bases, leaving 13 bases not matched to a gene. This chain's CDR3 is CASSHTSGRDPFEQFF. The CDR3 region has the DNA TGTGCCAGCAGTCACACTAGCGGGAGAGATCCTTTCGAGCAGTTCTTC.

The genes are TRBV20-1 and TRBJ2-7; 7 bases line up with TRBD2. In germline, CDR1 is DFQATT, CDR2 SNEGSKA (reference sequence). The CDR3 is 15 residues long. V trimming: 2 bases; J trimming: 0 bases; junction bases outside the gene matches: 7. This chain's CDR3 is CSARPSGPSSYEQYV. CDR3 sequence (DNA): TGCAGTGCTAGACCTAGCGGTCCTAGCTCCTACGAGCAGTACGTC.

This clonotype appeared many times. CDR3 region: CASGGRNYGYTF. DNA of the CDR3: TGTGCCAGCGGTGGGAGAAACTATGGCTACACCTTC. V gene TRBV12-3 or TRBV12-4 combines with J gene TRBJ1-2; D remains ambiguous. Trimming pared 8 bases from V and 2 bases from J, leaving 9 bases between. The CDR3 is 12 residues long.

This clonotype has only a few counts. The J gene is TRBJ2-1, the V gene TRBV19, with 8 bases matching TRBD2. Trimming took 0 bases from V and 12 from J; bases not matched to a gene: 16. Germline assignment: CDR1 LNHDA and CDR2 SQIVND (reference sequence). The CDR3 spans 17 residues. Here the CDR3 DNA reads TGTGCCAGTAGTATAGATGGAGGTGGCGGGAGGACGGGGCGGCAGTTCTTC. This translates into CASSIDGGGGRTGRQFF.

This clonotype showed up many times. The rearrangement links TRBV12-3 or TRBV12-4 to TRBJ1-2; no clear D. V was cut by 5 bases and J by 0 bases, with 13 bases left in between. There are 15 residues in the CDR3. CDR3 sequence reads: CASSTRRLANYGYTF. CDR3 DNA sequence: TGTGCCAGCAGTACCCGACGGCTAGCTAACTATGGCTACACCTTC.

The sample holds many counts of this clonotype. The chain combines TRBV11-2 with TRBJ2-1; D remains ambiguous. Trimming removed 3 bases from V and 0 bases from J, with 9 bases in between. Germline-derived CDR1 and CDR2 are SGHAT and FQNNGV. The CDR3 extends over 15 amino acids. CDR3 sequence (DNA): TGTGCCAGCAGCTTTTCGGCGAGCTCCTACAATGAGCAGTTCTTC. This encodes CASSFSASSYNEQFF.

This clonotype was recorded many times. In DNA form, the CDR3 reads TGCAGTGCCCGGCCCCCCAGCGGGACTTACAATGAGCAGTTCTTC. The encoded protein is CSARPPSGTYNEQFF. The rearrangement uses TRBV20-1 and TRBJ2-1, with 7 positions matching TRBD2. From germline, CDR1 is DFQATT and CDR2 SNEGSKA (reference sequence). This CDR3 contains 15 residues. Trimming removed 6 bases from V and 4 bases from J; junction bases left unmatched: 12.

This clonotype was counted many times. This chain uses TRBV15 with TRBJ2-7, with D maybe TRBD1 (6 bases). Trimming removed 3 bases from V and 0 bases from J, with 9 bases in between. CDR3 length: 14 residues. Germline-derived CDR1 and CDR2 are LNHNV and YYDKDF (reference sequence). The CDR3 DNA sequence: TGTGCCACCAGCAGGAGGGACATCTCCTACGAGCAGTACTTC. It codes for CATSRRDISYEQYF.